This TCR beta chain originates from a study of control samples from healthy donors and cancer patients. The CDR3 has 12 residues. Looked up from germline, CDR1 is MNHEY and CDR2 is SMNVEV (reference sequence). V was shortened by 8 bases and J by 8 bases, with 14 bases between the two germline ends. Clones were read by immunoSEQ multiplex PCR, and TCRdb kept only the in-frame ones, dropping some. The profile shows 85,000 to 100,000 clones, roughly four fifths of them singletons. The rearrangement joins TRBV27 to TRBJ2-3; D may be TRBD2 (6 bases). The sequenced sample was blood. The sequence was obtained from a man in his 60s in good health. This chain's CDR3 is CASRGGGVTQYF. Here the CDR3 DNA reads TGTGCCAGCCGAGGTGGAGGGGTTACGCAGTATTTT.